These T cell receptor beta chains were read from a single sample in a study of OX40 agonist ivuxolimab in advanced cancers. The repertoire was sequenced with immunoSEQ multiplex PCR; TCRdb's copy has only in-frame clones and lacks some. Of approximately 50,000 clones detected, over 70% appear once; the ten largest clones hold approximately 13%. The sample was CD4+ or CD8+ T cells sorted from blood, taken in a trial of the OX40 agonist ivuxolimab. The receptors derive from an adult with an advanced solid tumor such as melanoma, head and neck, liver or kidney cancer. CDR3s include the opening cysteine and the closing phenylalanine or tryptophan. D genes are given only for firm matches. Rows may omit the clone size; those that give it use once, few, many or a size class.

TRBV7-2,NA,NA,TRBJ1-6,CASSFLGRGDSPLHF,TGTGCCAGCAGCTTTCTGGGCAGGGGAGATTCACCCCTCCACTTT
TRBV9,NA,few,TRBJ2-3,CASSVSLWRSTDTQYF,TGTGCCAGCAGCGTATCATTATGGCGATCGACAGATACGCAGTATTTT
TRBV15,NA,NA,TRBJ2-5,CATSRDKQTQYF,TGTGCCACCAGCAGAGATAAACAGACCCAGTACTTC
TRBV7-2,NA,once,TRBJ1-1,CASSFSVNTEAFF,TGTGCCAGCAGCTTTTCCGTGAACACTGAAGCTTTCTTT
TRBV4-1,TRBD1,NA,TRBJ1-5,CANSPRDRGLQPQHF,TGCGCCAACAGCCCGAGGGACAGGGGGCTTCAGCCCCAGCATTTT
TRBV7-3,NA,NA,TRBJ2-3,CASSPDRRTDTQYF,TGTGCCAGCAGCCCCGACAGACGTACAGATACGCAGTATTTT
TRBV5-1,NA,NA,TRBJ2-2,CASRWDSNTGELFF,TGCGCCAGCAGATGGGATTCGAACACCGGGGAGCTGTTTTTT
TRBV10-3,NA,NA,TRBJ1-1,CAINDYTNTEAFF,TGTGCCATCAACGACTACACGAACACTGAAGCTTTCTTT
TRBV28,NA,NA,TRBJ1-5,CASSSGGGNQPQHF,TGTGCCAGCAGTTCGGGGGGAGGCAATCAGCCCCAGCATTTT
TRBV29-1,TRBD1,NA,TRBJ2-7,CSVRTGGDEQYF,TGCAGCGTTCGGACAGGGGGCGACGAGCAGTACTTC
TRBV7-2,NA,NA,TRBJ1-4,CASSLRARGGNEKLFF,TGTGCCAGCAGCTTACGGGCCCGAGGGGGAAATGAAAAACTGTTTTTT
TRBV5-5,TRBD1,NA,TRBJ2-7,CASSLVLGTGGYEQYF,TGTGCCAGCAGCTTAGTACTCGGGACAGGGGGCTACGAGCAGTACTTC
TRBV2,NA,NA,TRBJ1-2,CASSDRGRGYTF,TGTGCCAGCAGTGACCGGGGCAGGGGCTACACCTTC
TRBV12-5,NA,NA,TRBJ1-6,CASGTPNSPLHF,TGTGCTAGTGGGACCCCGAATTCACCCCTCCACTTT
TRBV5-4,NA,NA,TRBJ2-7,CASSFNALLRDGFYEQYF,TGTGCCAGCAGCTTCAACGCCCTTTTGCGGGACGGATTCTACGAGCAGTACTTC
TRBV6-6,TRBD1,NA,TRBJ1-1,CASSSGTGFETEAFF,TGTGCCAGCAGTTCAGGGACAGGGTTTGAGACTGAAGCTTTCTTT
TRBV19,TRBD1,NA,TRBJ2-2,CASSIIPQGARAGELFF,TGTGCCAGTAGTATTATTCCGCAGGGGGCACGGGCCGGGGAGCTGTTTTTT
TRBV5-4,TRBD2,NA,TRBJ2-5,CASSYNGGVQETQYF,TGTGCCAGCAGCTATAACGGGGGGGTCCAAGAGACCCAGTACTTC
TRBV7-2,TRBD2,NA,TRBJ2-3,CASSLGWTSGSLDTQYF,TGTGCCAGCAGCTTAGGGTGGACTAGCGGGAGCCTAGATACGCAGTATTTT
TRBV28,NA,NA,TRBJ2-6,CASSSPGVGTGANVLTF,TGTGCCAGCAGTTCGCCTGGAGTGGGGACTGGGGCCAACGTCCTGACTTTC
TRBV6-5,NA,NA,TRBJ2-3,CASRSTGTSWDTQYF,TGTGCCAGCAGGAGCACGGGGACCAGTTGGGATACGCAGTATTTT
TRBV19,TRBD1,NA,TRBJ1-5,CASSILGTGADQPQHF,TGTGCCAGTAGTATTTTGGGGACAGGGGCGGATCAGCCCCAGCATTTT
TRBV4-1,TRBD1,NA,TRBJ2-3,CASSQSGQGEGDTQYF,TGCGCCAGCAGCCAATCGGGACAGGGGGAAGGAGATACGCAGTATTTT
TRBV11-1,TRBD2,NA,TRBJ2-1,CASSLSSSGIYNEQFF,TGTGCCAGCAGCTTAAGTTCTAGCGGGATCTACAATGAGCAGTTCTTC
TRBV7-3,TRBD2,NA,TRBJ2-4,CASSSGTSGVKNIQYF,TGTGCCAGCAGCTCAGGGACTAGCGGGGTCAAAAACATTCAGTACTTC
TRBV4-1,TRBD2,NA,TRBJ2-7,CASSPGLAGSSYEQYF,TGCGCCAGCAGCCCGGGACTAGCGGGGAGCTCCTACGAGCAGTACTTC
TRBV28,NA,few,TRBJ1-5,CASSLSQTYQPQHF,TGTGCCAGCAGTTTATCACAGACCTATCAGCCCCAGCATTTT
TRBV4-1,NA,NA,TRBJ2-2,CASSQGGRPPNTGELFF,TGCGCCAGCAGCCAAGGAGGCCGCCCGCCGAACACCGGGGAGCTGTTTTTT
TRBV7-6,NA,once,TRBJ2-3,CASSLGSGPTDTQYF,TGTGCCAGCAGCTTGGGTAGCGGCCCCACAGATACGCAGTATTTT
TRBV2,NA,NA,TRBJ2-5,CASTYQEQETQYF,TGTGCCAGCACCTACCAGGAACAAGAGACCCAGTACTTC
TRBV15,NA,NA,TRBJ1-4,CATSPGYNEKLFF,TGTGCCACCAGCCCGGGGTATAATGAAAAACTGTTTTTT
TRBV2,NA,once,TRBJ1-1,CASSGPVRGTEAFF,TGTGCCAGCAGTGGCCCGGTTCGGGGCACTGAAGCTTTCTTT
TRBV11-3,NA,once,TRBJ1-3,CASSFRAVIGNTIYF,TGTGCCAGCAGCTTTAGGGCAGTGATTGGAAACACCATATATTTT
TRBV5-1,NA,NA,TRBJ2-2,CASSLASGANTGELFF,TGCGCCAGCAGCTTGGCCTCGGGAGCGAACACCGGGGAGCTGTTTTTT
TRBV2,NA,NA,TRBJ1-4,CASSELGRGRGEKLFF,TGTGCCAGCAGTGAATTGGGCAGGGGCCGAGGTGAAAAACTGTTTTTT
TRBV19,NA,NA,TRBJ2-1,CASSLYSDGNEQFF,TGTGCCAGTAGTTTATATTCGGACGGCAATGAGCAGTTCTTC
TRBV28,TRBD1,NA,TRBJ2-7,CASSFTLGQGGFEQYF,TGTGCCAGCAGTTTCACTTTGGGACAGGGTGGCTTTGAGCAGTACTTC
TRBV28,TRBD1,NA,TRBJ2-1,CASSLDRGPGTYNEQFF,TGTGCCAGCAGTTTGGACAGGGGGCCGGGGACCTACAATGAGCAGTTCTTC
TRBV6-5,NA,NA,TRBJ2-7,CASSLVTADEQYF,TGTGCCAGCAGCCTCGTCACCGCAGACGAGCAGTACTTC
TRBV19,NA,NA,TRBJ1-6,CASSLGGGSPLHF,TGTGCCAGTAGTCTCGGTGGAGGTTCACCCCTCCACTTT
TRBV11-3,NA,few,TRBJ2-3,CASSSGPSGTQYF,TGTGCCAGCAGCTCGGGACCATCGGGGACGCAGTATTTT
TRBV6-1,TRBD1,once,TRBJ1-5,CASSGQGARVQHF,TGTGCCAGCAGTGGACAGGGGGCCCGTGTCCAGCATTTT
TRBV5-1,NA,NA,TRBJ1-1,CASKRTASNPGKNTEAFF,TGCGCCAGCAAGAGGACAGCCTCCAACCCCGGAAAAAATACTGAAGCTTTCTTT
TRBV25-1,NA,NA,TRBJ2-3,CASSDSWGGAADTQYF,TGTGCCAGCAGTGACTCATGGGGGGGGGCGGCAGATACGCAGTATTTT
TRBV4-3,TRBD2,NA,TRBJ2-5,CASSQVPASGETQYF,TGCGCCAGCAGCCAAGTACCGGCTAGCGGAGAGACCCAGTACTTC
TRBV30,NA,NA,TRBJ2-5,CAWSVNGETQYF,TGTGCCTGGAGTGTAAACGGGGAGACCCAGTACTTC
TRBV7-2,NA,NA,TRBJ1-3,CASSLGDGGRTGNTIYF,TGTGCCAGCAGCTTAGGAGACGGGGGGCGAACTGGAAACACCATATATTTT
TRBV27,NA,once,TRBJ2-5,CASSSSAPRRETQYF,TGTGCCAGCAGTTCTAGCGCTCCCCGGAGGGAGACCCAGTACTTC
TRBV15,TRBD2,NA,TRBJ2-3,CATSRDRDYHSTDTQYF,TGTGCCACCAGCAGAGATCGGGACTATCATAGCACAGATACGCAGTATTTT
TRBV5-6,TRBD1,once,TRBJ2-7,CASSLVGQGPYEQYF,TGTGCCAGCAGCTTGGTCGGACAGGGACCCTACGAGCAGTACTTC
TRBV7-8,NA,NA,TRBJ2-3,CASSLALRWNRTDTQYF,TGTGCCAGCAGCTTAGCGCTAAGGTGGAATCGCACAGATACGCAGTATTTT
TRBV7-2,NA,NA,TRBJ2-1,CASSFEGRQPYNEQFF,TGTGCCAGCAGCTTTGAGGGAAGACAACCTTACAATGAGCAGTTCTTC
TRBV18,NA,medium-sized,TRBJ2-5,CASSPGSSHRETQYF,TGTGCCAGCTCACCCGGGTCTTCACACAGGGAGACCCAGTACTTC
TRBV18,NA,NA,TRBJ1-3,CASSPQGGNAIYF,TGTGCCAGCTCACCGCAGGGAGGAAACGCCATATATTTT